The 27 T cell receptor beta chains reported below all come from one sample, sequenced in a study of CD8+CD57+ T cells in acquired aplastic anemia. According to the study, genomic DNA was the template for TCR beta VDJ and CDR3 profiling. TCRdb ran MiXCR on the reads and lists one entry per CDR3 protein. The table lists roughly 500,000 distinct CDR3 sequences, about a third of them singletons. All patients picked for sequencing had shown, by flow cytometry, an expansion of CD8+CD57+ cells. Specimen: sorted CD4+, CD8+, or CD8+CD57+ T cells (not recorded which) from PBMCs. These receptors all come from a human donor with aplastic anemia.

The rearrangement links TRBV18 to TRBJ2-2, with D unresolved. The V and J ends lost 0 bases and 4 bases respectively, with 6 bases between them. CDR1 and CDR2 (germline): KGHSH, LQKENI. The CDR3 length is 14 residues. CDR3 loop: CASSPPGLTGELFF. As DNA, the CDR3 is TGTGCCAGCTCACCACCGGGTCTCACCGGGGAGCTGTTTTTT.

This chain joins TRBV10-3 and TRBJ2-7; 8 nucleotides align to TRBD1. Germline values: CDR1 ENHRY, CDR2 SYGVKD. This CDR3 comprises 13 residues. The V and J ends lost 10 bases and 2 bases, in that order; junction bases with no gene match: 7. CDR3 coding DNA: TGTGCCAACGCCGGGACAGGAGCCTACGAGCAGTACTTC. Translating it yields CANAGTGAYEQYF.

V usage is TRBV2 and J usage is TRBJ1-2; a possible D gene is TRBD1 (5 bases). Trimming took off 5 bases at V and 7 bases at J, with 14 bases between the two ends. Germline loops: CDR1 SNHLY, CDR2 FYNNEI. The CDR3 runs 13 residues. The DNA of the CDR3 is TGTGCCAGCAGTTATATCGGGGCTAGTGGCTACACCTTC. It encodes CASSYIGASGYTF.

This clonotype appeared a few times. The chain links TRBV4-1 to TRBJ1-5, with D uncertain. CDR3 length: 13 residues. The ends were cut back, 0 bases at V and 9 bases at J, with 9 bases in the middle. The V gene's germline CDR1 is MGHRA and CDR2 YSYEKL. The CDR3 bases are TGCGCCAGCAGCCAAGAGGGTCTTCGGCCCCAGCATTTT. It is translated as CASSQEGLRPQHF.

This sequence joins TRBV5-5 and TRBJ1-3; a weak D match, TRBD1 (6 bases). Germline CDR1 SGHKS, CDR2 YYEKEE (reference sequence). Between the trimmed V and J ends, which lost 4 bases and 3 bases, there was a span of 11 bases. CDR3 length: 14 amino acids. The CDR3 bases are TGTGCCAGCAGCCCACAGGGAGTTGGAAACACCATATATTTT. Its translation: CASSPQGVGNTIYF.

This clonotype was seen repeatedly, ten times or more. The chain couples TRBV10-3 to TRBJ1-1; a possible D gene is TRBD1 (6 bases). Germline-derived CDR1 and CDR2 are ENHRY and SYGVKD. Trimming took off 6 bases at V and 1 base at J, with 15 bases between the two ends. The CDR3 loop spans 15 amino acids. The CDR3 loop is CAIRGIDRTNTEAFF. CDR3 sequence (DNA): TGTGCCATCAGAGGAATTGACAGGACGAACACTGAAGCTTTCTTT.

This clonotype was seen many times. This chain joins TRBV2 and TRBJ2-3; 7 nucleotides align to TRBD2. This CDR3 is 14 amino acids long. J gave up 1 base and V 9 bases, and 7 bases lay outside the gene matches. Per germline, CDR1 SNHLY and CDR2 FYNNEI. CDR3 sequence: CARRKRDRTDTQYF. The CDR3 coding sequence is TGTGCCAGGAGGAAGCGGGACCGCACAGATACGCAGTATTTT. The whole variable domain, remainder taken from reference TRBV2 and TRBJ2-3, is EPEVTQTPSHQVTQMGQEVILRCVPISNHLYFYWYRQILGQKVEFLVSFYNNEISEKSEIFDDQFSVERPDGSNFTLKIRSTKLEDSAMYFCARRKRDRTDTQYFGPGTRLTVL.

Regarding this clonotype: An end of the junction differs from the germline gene, which may be a read error. This chain connects TRBV5-1 to TRBJ2-7; the match to TRBD2 covers 10 bases. Germline assignment: CDR1 SGHRS and CDR2 YFSETQ. This CDR3 is 14 amino acids long. CDR3 region: CASGFTSGVYEQYF. As DNA, the CDR3 is TGCGCCAGCGGCTTCACTAGCGGGGTCTACGAGCAGTACTTC.

This clonotype was seen a handful of times. The chain uses TRBV25-1 and TRBJ2-7; 7 bases align to TRBD2. CDR3 size: 15 residues. Germline lookup yields CDR1 MGHDK and CDR2 SYGVNS. V shed 5 bases, J shed 2 bases, and the junction held 9 bases outside the gene matches. The CDR3 loop reads CASSLSSGTAYEQYF. The CDR3 region has the DNA TGTGCCAGCAGTTTGTCTAGCGGAACCGCCTACGAGCAGTACTTC.

About this clonotype itself: Being one base from a much bigger clone, this may be a read error. The rearrangement uses TRBV11-3 and TRBJ1-5, with D uncertain. CDR1 and CDR2 (germline): SGHNT, YENEEA. The CDR3 contains 15 residues. In nucleotides, the CDR3 is TGTGCCAGCAGCTTATTCAGAGATAGCAATCAGTCCCAGCATTTT. It translates to CASSLFRDSNQSQHF.

About this clonotype: A read error may explain this, as a much larger clone is one base away. The gene calls are TRBV7-9 and TRBJ2-7; D might be TRBD1 or TRBD2, each matching 6 bases. Trimming removed 1 base at V and 0 bases at J, with 10 bases between. This CDR3 region has 15 residues. Germline CDR1 is SEHNR and CDR2 is FQNEAQ (reference sequence). In DNA, the CDR3 is TGTGCCAGCAGCTTAGAGGGGGGAATCTCCTACGAGCAGTACTTC. Protein sequence: CASSLEGGISYEQYF.

This clonotype was observed a handful of times. A much larger clone sits a single nucleotide away, making a read error possible. The J gene is TRBJ1-2, the V gene TRBV6-4; D gene uncertain. The CDR3 runs 10 residues. V shed 10 bases and J shed 3 bases, with 6 bases lying between them. Looked up from germline, CDR1 is MRHNA and CDR2 is SNTAGT. The CDR3 nucleotides read TGTGCCAACAGCTACTATGGCTACACCTTC. It encodes CANSYYGYTF.

In regard to this clonotype: The junction differs from germline at one of its ends, possibly a read error. The rearrangement joins TRBV25-1 to TRBJ2-6; no definite D call. Per germline, CDR1 MGHDK and CDR2 SYGVNS. This CDR3 contains 16 residues. The CDR3 DNA sequence: TGTGCCATCAGTGAATTGCTGGCCTCTGGGGTCAACGTCCTGACTTTC. Its protein product is CAISELLASGVNVLTF.

This rearrangement joins TRBV7-2 to TRBJ2-7; D remains unclear. Between the trimmed V and J ends, which lost 7 bases and 5 bases, there was a span of 9 bases. This CDR3 spans 11 amino acids. CDR1 and CDR2 from the germline V gene are SGHTA and FQGNSA. The CDR3 DNA is TGTGCCAGCACCGGCCCCCACGAGCAGTACTTC. It yields the protein CASTGPHEQYF. The variable domain in full, completed from reference TRBV7-2 and TRBJ2-7, reads GAGVSQSPSNKVTEKGKDVELRCDPISGHTALYWYRQSLGQGLEFLIYFQGNSAPDKSGLPSDRFSAERTGGSVSTLTIQRTQQEDSAVYLCASTGPHEQYFGPGTRLTVT.

This sequence joins TRBV12-3 or TRBV12-4 and TRBJ1-6; D uncertain. Deletions cut 5 bases from V and 10 bases from J, with 18 bases between. The CDR3 runs to 15 residues. The CDR3 loop reads CASSRTPGFGSPLHF. CDR3 coding DNA: TGTGCCAGCAGTCGAACCCCGGGATTTGGGTCACCCCTCCACTTT.

This clonotype came up many times. Here the CDR3 DNA reads TGTGCCAGTAGTATAGTCGCCAGCCCCTACGAGCAGTACTTC. Protein product: CASSIVASPYEQYF. The rearrangement uses TRBV19 and TRBJ2-7; no firm D call. CDR3 length: 14 amino acids. Germline V gene data show CDR1 as LNHDA and CDR2 as SQIVND (reference sequence). Trimming left V 1 base short and J 2 bases short, with 9 bases between.

The sample holds many counts of this clonotype. This chain joins TRBV7-8 and TRBJ2-3; tentative D call: TRBD1 (5 bases). Germline V gene data show CDR1 as SGHVS and CDR2 as FQNEAQ. This CDR3 is built from 14 residues. Trimming cost V 4 bases and J 9 bases, with 17 bases left between them. Here the CDR3 DNA reads TGTGCCAGCAGCTCCGACTGGATAGGGGTCACGCAGTATTTT. It yields the protein CASSSDWIGVTQYF.

This clonotype has more than one count but fewer than ten. The chain couples TRBV30 to TRBJ1-5; the D gene is possibly TRBD1 (6 bases). V dropped 0 bases and J dropped 1 base, with 10 bases sitting between them. The V gene's germline CDR1 is GTSNPN and CDR2 SVGIG (reference sequence). CDR3 length equals 15 residues. CDR3 sequence: CAWSVQGRSNQPQHF. In nucleotides, the CDR3 is TGTGCCTGGAGTGTACAGGGACGGAGCAATCAGCCCCAGCATTTT.

To note about this clonotype: A much larger clone is a single base away; this may be a read error. The rearrangement links TRBV20-1 to TRBJ2-7, with unresolved D. In germline, CDR1 is DFQATT, CDR2 SNEGSKA (reference sequence). CDR3 length: 10 amino acids. CDR3 nucleotides: TGCAGTGCTAAGGGCCACGAGCAGTGCTTC. Protein: CSAKGHEQCF.

This clonotype showed up many times. V usage is TRBV7-2 and J usage is TRBJ1-5; D is ambiguous. This CDR3 is 15 amino acids long. The germline V gene encodes CDR1 SGHTA and CDR2 FQGNSA. V was pared by 2 bases and J by 4 bases, with 12 bases between. The CDR3 spells CASSLLIGRNQPQHF. The CDR3 coding sequence is TGTGCCAGCAGCTTATTGATTGGACGGAATCAGCCCCAGCATTTT.

This clonotype was observed many times. The J gene is TRBJ2-7, the V gene TRBV7-2; 10 nucleotides line up with TRBD1. CDR3 length: 14 amino acids. The germline V gene encodes CDR1 SGHTA and CDR2 FQGNSA. J lost 5 bases, V lost 6 bases, and 7 bases had no gene match. CDR3 in amino acids: CASRRTGGKDEQYF. In DNA form, the CDR3 reads TGTGCCAGCAGGAGGACAGGGGGAAAGGACGAGCAGTACTTC.

This rearrangement joins TRBV2 to TRBJ2-1, with 8 bases fitting TRBD2. The junction had 20 bases not matched to a gene; V was cut back by 7 bases and J by 6 bases. Looked up from germline, CDR1 is SNHLY and CDR2 is FYNNEI. The CDR3 loop spans 18 amino acids. The CDR3 is CASTPDSGILLGTNEQFF. The CDR3, as DNA: TGTGCCAGCACTCCTGATAGCGGGATACTCCTGGGGACCAATGAGCAGTTCTTC.

The chain uses TRBV5-1 and TRBJ2-3, with 14 bases lining up with TRBD2. V gave up 3 bases and J gave up 5 bases; unmatched junction bases: 11. The germline CDR1 and CDR2 sequences are SGHRS and YFSETQ. The CDR3 extends over 18 amino acids. CDR3 coding DNA: TGCGCCAGCAGCTCGACTAGCGGGAGGGCCGGGTTGGGAGATACGCAGTATTTT. Its protein is CASSSTSGRAGLGDTQYF.

This clonotype has more than one count but fewer than ten. The V and J genes are TRBV3-1 and TRBJ1-1, with D unclear. Germline-derived CDR1 and CDR2 are LGHDT and YNNKEL (reference sequence). Trimming took 1 base from V and 1 from J, leaving 7 bases between them. This CDR3 is built from 14 residues. The CDR3 sequence is CASSQVPANTEAFF. The CDR3 coding sequence is TGTGCCAGCAGCCAAGTGCCGGCGAACACTGAAGCTTTCTTT.

Here the CDR3 reads CASRNTGLAGYTF. In DNA form, the CDR3 reads TGTGCCAGCAGAAATACGGGGCTGGCTGGCTACACCTTC. V and J are TRBV27 and TRBJ1-2; possibly TRBD1 for D (5 bases). Per germline, CDR1 MNHEY and CDR2 SMNVEV (reference sequence). CDR3 length: 13 residues. Trimming left V 6 bases short and J 7 bases short, with 15 bases between.

This clonotype was recorded a few times. V is TRBV7-9 and J is TRBJ2-6; D ambiguous. Trimming left V 0 bases short and J 3 bases short, with 6 bases between. The germline gives CDR1 SEHNR, CDR2 FQNEAQ (reference sequence). This CDR3 region has 15 residues. The CDR3 sequence is CASSLAISGANVLTF. As DNA, the CDR3 is TGTGCCAGCAGCTTAGCCATTAGTGGGGCCAACGTCCTGACTTTC.

The chain uses TRBV10-3 and TRBJ2-1, with 10 positions matching TRBD1. Germline CDR1 and CDR2: ENHRY and SYGVKD. The CDR3 spans 14 residues. With 4 bases clipped from V and 9 bases from J, the junction kept 6 bases outside the gene matches. Written as DNA, the CDR3 is TGTGCCATCAGTGCCGGGACAGGGGTGGCTGAGCAGTTCTTC. Protein product: CAISAGTGVAEQFF.